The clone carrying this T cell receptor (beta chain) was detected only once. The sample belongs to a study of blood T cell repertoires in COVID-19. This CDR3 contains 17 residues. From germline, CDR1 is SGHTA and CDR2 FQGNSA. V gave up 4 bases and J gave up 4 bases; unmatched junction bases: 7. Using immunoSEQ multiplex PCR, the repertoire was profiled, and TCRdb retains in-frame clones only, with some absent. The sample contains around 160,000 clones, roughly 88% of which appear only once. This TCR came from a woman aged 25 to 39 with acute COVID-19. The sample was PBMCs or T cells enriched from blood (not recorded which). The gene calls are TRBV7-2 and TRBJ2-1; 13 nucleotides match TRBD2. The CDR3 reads CASSSGLAGAGYNEQFF. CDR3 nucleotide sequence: TGTGCCAGCAGCTCCGGACTAGCGGGAGCGGGGTACAATGAGCAGTTCTTC.